This T cell receptor (beta chain) was sequenced in a study of blood T cell repertoires in COVID-19. Across the study: Sources were T cells, B-cell-depleted T cells, or PBMCs; the material itself was cDNA or gDNA.

Germline lookup yields CDR1 SGHVS and CDR2 FQNEAQ. This CDR3 region has 13 residues. The germline V and J ends were trimmed by 0 bases and 6 bases, with 6 bases remaining between them. Enrollees, roughly 18 to 95 years old, lived in around 23 US areas. It was within 2 weeks before study entry that exposed participants met a COVID-19 case. Profiled with immunoSEQ multiplex PCR; TCRdb holds only in-frame clones, not every one. The sample consists of a few hundred thousand clones, approximately 78% of them appearing once. Sequenced sample: PBMCs or T cells enriched from blood (not recorded which). The genes are TRBV7-8 and TRBJ1-5; D call uncertain. This clonotype was sampled from a man aged 35 to 55 who had been exposed to COVID-19. The CDR3 nucleotides are TGTGCCAGCAGCTTAGCGCGTCTTCAGCCCCAGCATTTT. It encodes CASSLARLQPQHF.